A single sample is the source of the 28 T cell receptor beta chains below, sequenced in a study of T cell responses to AZD1222 COVID-19 vaccine. The data were produced by immunoSEQ multiplex PCR, yet TCRdb's version contains in-frame clones alone and is incomplete. The sample has 70,000 to 90,000 clones; about 78% are singletons. This specimen consisted of peripheral blood, obtained on day 0 of AZD1222 vaccination. These receptors were taken from an adult in good health.

V and J are TRBV24-1 and TRBJ2-1; TRBD1 aligns across 8 bases. Germline values: CDR1 KGHDR, CDR2 SFDVKD. The CDR3 is 15 amino acids. Germline trimming cut 6 bases from V and 8 bases from J; bases unmatched to any gene: 11. The CDR3 protein is CATSLIPDRVHEQFF. The CDR3 DNA follows: TGTGCCACCAGTTTGATCCCGGACAGGGTCCATGAGCAGTTCTTC.

The chain carries TRBV12-3 or TRBV12-4 and TRBJ1-6; no clear D gene. The length of the CDR3 is 13 residues. Trimming took off 10 bases at V and 7 bases at J, with 14 bases between the two ends. CDR3 sequence (DNA): TGTGCCATCAGGACGGAGGAGAATTCACCCCTCCACTTT. Translating it yields CAIRTEENSPLHF.

The chain recombines TRBV6-4 with TRBJ1-5; TRBD1 is a possible D gene (5 bases). CDR1 MRHNA and CDR2 SNTAGT come from the germline V gene. CDR3 size: 13 residues. V lost 5 bases and J 4 bases, leaving 9 bases between the germline ends. CDR3 bases: TGTGCCAGCAGTCAACAGGAGAATCAGCCCCAGCATTTT. It yields the protein CASSQQENQPQHF.

The gene calls are TRBV30 and TRBJ1-5; D might be TRBD1 (6 bases). V lost 2 bases and J 5 bases, leaving 10 bases between the germline ends. Germline values: CDR1 GTSNPN, CDR2 SVGIG (reference sequence). This CDR3 is 13 amino acids long. CDR3 loop: CAWSTDSYQPQHF. CDR3 sequence (DNA): TGTGCCTGGAGTACGGACAGCTATCAGCCCCAGCATTTT.

This sequence joins TRBV9 and TRBJ2-7; 13 nucleotides match TRBD2. Looked up from germline, CDR1 is SGDLS and CDR2 is YYNGEE. This CDR3 is built from 18 residues. Unmatched junction bases numbered 13, after V lost 3 bases and J lost 4 bases. CDR3 nucleotides: TGTGCCAGCAGCGCAGACCCTTATAGGACTAGCGGGAGTTACGAGCAGTACTTC. Amino acid sequence: CASSADPYRTSGSYEQYF. The full variable domain, completed using reference TRBV9 and TRBJ2-7, is DSGVTQTPKHLITATGQRVTLRCSPRSGDLSVYWYQQSLDQGLQFLIQYYNGEERAKGNILERFSAQQFPDLHSELNLSSLELGDSALYFCASSADPYRTSGSYEQYFGPGTRLTVT.

The chain has TRBV19 and TRBJ1-5; no firm D call. Trimming stripped 2 bases from V and 0 bases from J, with 11 bases between. CDR1 is LNHDA and CDR2 is SQIVND in the germline V gene (reference sequence). The CDR3 is made up of 16 amino acids. The CDR3 loop is CASSINFRNSNQPQHF. In DNA form, the CDR3 reads TGTGCCAGTAGTATAAATTTCAGGAATAGCAATCAGCCCCAGCATTTT.

The V gene is TRBV18, the J gene TRBJ2-7; 11 bases fit TRBD2. The ends lost 4 bases at V and 6 bases at J; junction bases unmatched: 5. Germline loops: CDR1 KGHSH, CDR2 LQKENI. The CDR3 has 14 residues. The chain's CDR3 is CASSLTSGRGEQYF. Here the CDR3 DNA reads TGTGCCAGCTCACTAACTAGCGGGAGAGGCGAGCAGTACTTC.

The chain links TRBV11-2 to TRBJ2-3, with D possibly TRBD1 on 6 matching bases. Trimming took 2 bases from V and 1 from J, leaving 16 bases between them. Germline CDR1 and CDR2: SGHAT and FQNNGV. There are 17 residues in the CDR3. The CDR3 nucleotides read TGTGCCAGCAGCTTAATACCACAGGGTTTGGGCACAGATACGCAGTATTTT. Its protein is CASSLIPQGLGTDTQYF.

The chain couples TRBV28 to TRBJ2-7, with D perhaps matching TRBD1 (6 bases). The germline CDR1 and CDR2 sequences are MDHEN and SYDVKM. The CDR3 has 21 amino acids. Deletions cut 8 bases from V and 4 bases from J, with 39 bases between. The CDR3 region has the DNA TGTGCCAGCGCCCCAACTACACACCAAACCGCACAGGGACCGTTAGCATACGAGCAGTACTTC. Translating gives CASAPTTHQTAQGPLAYEQYF. Using reference TRBV28 and TRBJ2-7 for the parts outside the CDR3, the full variable domain is DVKVTQSSRYLVKRTGEKVFLECVQDMDHENMFWYRQDPGLGLRLIYFSYDVKMKEKGDIPEGYSVSREKKERFSLILESASTNQTSMYLCASAPTTHQTAQGPLAYEQYFGPGTRLTVT.

The chain carries TRBV28 and TRBJ1-1; D is ambiguous. The V end was cut by 5 bases, the J end by 0 bases, with 13 bases between. This CDR3 has 15 amino acids. Germline CDR1 reads MDHEN; CDR2 reads SYDVKM. The CDR3 bases are TGTGCCAGCAGTCCCCCCCGAGTGGTGAACACTGAAGCTTTCTTT. Translating gives CASSPPRVVNTEAFF.

The rearrangement links TRBV6-1 to TRBJ2-7, with D possibly being TRBD2 (7 bases). The V end was cut by 2 bases, the J end by 13 bases, with 18 bases between. The CDR3 spans 13 residues. Per the germline V gene, CDR1 is MNHNS and CDR2 is SASEGT. The CDR3 protein is CASSEIRGAGLYF. The CDR3 DNA reads TGTGCCAGCAGTGAAATTCGGGGGGCAGGTCTATACTTC.

The chain links TRBV7-8 to TRBJ2-1; perhaps TRBD2 as D (6 bases). Trimming removed 5 bases at V and 9 bases at J, with 20 bases between. This CDR3 has 15 residues. Germline V gene data show CDR1 as SGHVS and CDR2 as FQNEAQ. The CDR3 DNA reads TGTGCCAGCAGCCCCGACGTGGCGGGGTGGGGTGAGCAGTTCTTC. Translating it yields CASSPDVAGWGEQFF.

The chain recombines TRBV7-2 with TRBJ2-7; 7 bases match TRBD1. The CDR3 consists of 14 residues. The junction had 6 bases not matched to a gene; V was cut back by 5 bases and J by 2 bases. In germline, CDR1 is SGHTA, CDR2 FQGNSA. CDR3 protein: CASSRGQPPYEQYF. As DNA, the CDR3 is TGTGCCAGCAGCCGGGGACAGCCGCCCTACGAGCAGTACTTC.

The chain uses TRBV27 and TRBJ1-2; 7 nucleotides match TRBD1. The CDR3 spans 16 residues. Trimming at V came to 6 bases and at J to 2 bases, leaving 12 bases not matched to a gene. The germline gives CDR1 MNHEY, CDR2 SMNVEV (reference sequence). CDR3 protein: CASSTNRDRKNYGYTF. The CDR3 DNA reads as TGTGCCAGCAGCACGAACCGGGACAGAAAAAACTATGGCTACACCTTC.

V is TRBV5-1 and J is TRBJ2-3, with 9 bases identical to TRBD1. Germline CDR1 and CDR2: SGHRS and YFSETQ. J was trimmed by 7 bases and V by 2 bases; bases with no gene match: 8. The length of the CDR3 is 15 residues. CDR3 sequence: CASSLTTGGANTQYF. CDR3 coding DNA: TGCGCCAGCAGCTTAACGACAGGGGGTGCGAATACGCAGTATTTT.

The chain is built from TRBV4-1 and TRBJ1-3; 8 nucleotides align to TRBD1. V was clipped by 2 bases and J by 5 bases; unmatched bases: 5. Germline V gene data show CDR1 as MGHRA and CDR2 as YSYEKL. This CDR3 spans 15 amino acids. The CDR3 DNA reads TGCGCCAGCAGCCAAAGCGACAGGGGCCGAAACACCATATATTTT. Translating it yields CASSQSDRGRNTIYF.

V and J are TRBV5-1 and TRBJ2-5; 9 bases map to TRBD2. Looked up from germline, CDR1 is SGHRS and CDR2 is YFSETQ. Trimming at V came to 2 bases and at J to 1 base, leaving 12 bases not matched to a gene. CDR3 length: 18 residues. Written as DNA, the CDR3 is TGCGCCAGCAGCTTTCCCGGACTAGCGCCGGGGGTCCAAGAGACCCAGTACTTC. Translation gives CASSFPGLAPGVQETQYF.

The chain is built from TRBV5-6 and TRBJ2-1; possibly TRBD1 for D (5 bases). This CDR3 is built from 13 residues. Germline V gene sequence: CDR1 SGHDT, CDR2 YYEEEE. Trimming removed 1 base at V and 5 bases at J, with 7 bases between. Written as DNA, the CDR3 is TGTGCCAGCAGCTTGAGGGGAAACAATGAGCAGTTCTTC. It encodes CASSLRGNNEQFF. Full variable domain (remainder filled in from reference TRBV5-6 and TRBJ2-1): DAGVTQSPTHLIKTRGQQVTLRCSPKSGHDTVSWYQQALGQGPQFIFQYYEEEERQRGNFPDRFSGHQFPNYSSELNVNALLLGDSALYLCASSLRGNNEQFFGPGTRLTVL.

The genes are TRBV21-1 and TRBJ2-3; the D segment call TRBD2 is taken from the table without a DNA check. TRBV21-1 counts as a pseudogene. The CDR3 covers 17 residues. The CDR3 DNA reads TGTGCCAGCAGCAAAGCGCTGGCTAGAGGTGGCACAGATACGCAGTATTTT. It translates to CASSKALARGGTDTQYF.

The chain links TRBV9 to TRBJ2-1, with D unclear. The CDR3 is 16 residues long. In germline, CDR1 is SGDLS, CDR2 YYNGEE. The germline V and J ends were trimmed by 0 bases and 7 bases, with 17 bases remaining between them. Here the CDR3 reads CASSVGVQAERNEQFF. In DNA, the CDR3 is TGTGCCAGCAGCGTAGGTGTGCAGGCTGAGAGGAATGAGCAGTTCTTC.

V gene TRBV29-1 combines with J gene TRBJ2-1, with TRBD2 matching over 11 bases. The CDR3 is 14 residues long. CDR1 is SQVTM, CDR2 ANQGSEA, per germline. V gave up 4 bases and J gave up 6 bases; unmatched junction bases: 5. Here the CDR3 reads CSVVGGLAANEQFF. CDR3 sequence (DNA): TGCAGCGTTGTGGGGGGACTAGCGGCCAATGAGCAGTTCTTC.

Turning to this clone: Other DNA sequences within the sample encode an identical CDR3. The J gene is TRBJ2-7, the V gene TRBV6-5, with D maybe TRBD2 (5 bases). Per germline, CDR1 MNHEY and CDR2 SVGAGI. The CDR3 covers 11 residues. V lost 2 bases, J lost 7 bases, and 6 bases lay in between. CDR3 DNA sequence: TGTGCCAGCAGTTACGGGGAGGAGCAGTACTTC. This sequence encodes CASSYGEEQYF.

V usage is TRBV7-2 and J usage is TRBJ2-5; D gene uncertain. This CDR3 contains 12 residues. The germline V gene has CDR1 SGHTA and CDR2 FQGNSA. V lost 3 bases and J 9 bases, leaving 11 bases between the germline ends. CDR3 residues: CASSFRDEAQYF. The CDR3 DNA is TGTGCCAGCAGCTTCCGAGACGAGGCCCAGTACTTC.

The CDR3 nucleotides are TGTGCCAGTAGTAGCGGAATCGGTTACAATGAGCAGTTCTTC. Protein sequence: CASSSGIGYNEQFF. V gene TRBV19 combines with J gene TRBJ2-1; no reliable D call. CDR1 LNHDA and CDR2 SQIVND come from the germline V gene (reference sequence). The CDR3 is 14 amino acids. Trimming pared 4 bases from V and 4 bases from J, leaving 11 bases between.

The V and J genes are TRBV21-1 and TRBJ1-2. TRBV21-1 is a pseudogene. CDR3 length: 11 residues. CDR3 DNA: TGTGCCAGCAGCTCCTTGGGGGAAGACACCTTC. This codes for CASSSLGEDTF.

The chain carries TRBV18 and TRBJ2-1; D might be TRBD2 (5 bases). Germline assignment: CDR1 KGHSH and CDR2 LQKENI. The length of the CDR3 is 18 residues. Trimming took off 5 bases at V and 4 bases at J, with 24 bases between the two ends. CDR3 nucleotides: TGTGCCAGCTCAGAAGCGAGTCTAGTTGGCGGGTCATACAATGAGCAGTTCTTC. It translates to CASSEASLVGGSYNEQFF.

This clone was found many times. The chain has TRBV5-1 and TRBJ2-2, with TRBD1 as a possible D gene (6 bases). The CDR3 extends over 16 amino acids. Trimming pared 0 bases from V and 0 bases from J, leaving 9 bases between. Germline V lookup: CDR1 SGHRS, CDR2 YFSETQ. The CDR3 DNA reads TGCGCCAGCAGCTTGGTTCCAGGGGCGAACACCGGGGAGCTGTTTTTT. Protein: CASSLVPGANTGELFF.

The chain carries TRBV7-9 and TRBJ2-1; TRBD2 aligns across 8 bases. The trim removed 6 bases at V and 6 bases at J, leaving 10 bases unmatched. Germline V gives CDR1 SEHNR, CDR2 FQNEAQ (reference sequence). The CDR3 is 15 residues long. The CDR3 sequence: CASSTSGPRGNEQFF. In DNA, the CDR3 is TGTGCCAGCAGTACTAGCGGACCCCGAGGCAATGAGCAGTTCTTC.